This TCR beta chain was found in a study of T cell responses to AZD1222 COVID-19 vaccine. Study conclusions and caveats: Baseline testing showed seropositivity in only 5 or 6 AZD1222 recipients. Donors were largely white British and mainly female; clonal diversity was possibly underestimated. Spike-spanning, vaccine-associated CD4 TCRs were dominant at 160-218 and 743-854. Rises in breadth and depth of Spike-specific TCRs came after two AZD1222 doses.

The CDR3 loop spans 16 amino acids. Germline values: CDR1 MNHEY, CDR2 SVGAGI. Trimming took 0 bases from V and 0 from J, leaving 8 bases between them. Produced via immunoSEQ multiplex PCR; TCRdb's table is partial and in-frame only. The repertoire holds 110,000 or so clones, with 88% as singletons. For this clone: Its antigen is as yet unknown.

This receptor was identified in an adult who received the AZD1222 COVID-19 vaccine. The chain joins TRBV6-5 to TRBJ1-4; no clear D gene. The sequencing here drew on peripheral blood, taken 28 days after the second AZD1222 dose. The CDR3 coding sequence is TGTGCCAGCAGTTACTCTACGTCAGCAACTAATGAAAAACTGTTTTTT. It translates to CASSYSTSATNEKLFF.